This TCR beta chain was identified during a study of cytomegalovirus exposure and HLA in healthy donors. Details on this clone: Its antigen is not known.

Germline values: CDR1 GTSNPN, CDR2 SVGIG (reference sequence). V lost 5 bases, J lost 3 bases, and 4 bases stayed unmatched. The CDR3 has 12 residues. Findings and caveats of the study: There were reportedly fewer N-insertions in an Asian-associated ancestry cluster than the roughly 610-donor mean, in a later analysis. Later analysis associated a missense DCLRE1C variant with TCR beta V- and J-gene trimming. Later, TCR association rates were found to vary by HLA locus, highest for DRB1 and lowest for HLA-C.

The PCR made use of 60 Vbeta and 13 Jbeta primers. The protocol was immunoSEQ multiplex PCR, while the TCRdb copy is restricted to in-frame clones and leaves out a portion. The data hold approximately 81,000 clones, with about three quarters observed a single time. The V and J genes are TRBV30 and TRBJ2-7; 7 positions agree with TRBD2. The material sequenced was PBMCs. This receptor was taken from a man over 45 in good health and CMV-seropositive. The CDR3 reads CAWGTGGYEQYF. The CDR3 bases are TGTGCCTGGGGGACGGGAGGCTACGAGCAGTACTTC. Drawing the rest from reference TRBV30 and TRBJ2-7, the complete variable domain is SQTIHQWPATLVQPVGSPLSLECTVEGTSNPNLYWYRQAAGRGLQLLFYSVGIGQISSEVPQNLSASRPQDRQFILSSKKLLLSDSGFYLCAWGTGGYEQYFGPGTRLTVT.